These 32 T cell receptor beta chains came from one sample sequenced in a study of T cell responses to AZD1222 COVID-19 vaccine. Some clones are missing from TCRdb's copy, which holds only in-frame ones; the method was immunoSEQ multiplex PCR. The profile shows over 100,000 clones, roughly 90% of them singletons. This sample comprised peripheral blood, obtained on day 0 of AZD1222 vaccination. These receptors were collected from an adult in good health.

The CDR3 protein is CASNQPGQGPHGELFF. CDR3 nucleotides: TGTGCCAGCAACCAACCGGGACAGGGGCCCCACGGGGAGCTGTTTTTT. The chain carries TRBV7-2 and TRBJ2-2; 10 nucleotides agree with TRBD1. V lost 7 bases to trimming and J lost 7 bases; unmatched junction nucleotides: 12. The CDR3 runs 16 residues. Germline CDR1 is SGHTA and CDR2 is FQGNSA.

This chain links TRBV5-4 with TRBJ2-2; perhaps TRBD2 as D (7 bases). Germline assignment: CDR1 SGHNT and CDR2 YYREEE (reference sequence). Trimming took off 2 bases at V and 6 bases at J, with 14 bases between the two ends. CDR3 length: 15 amino acids. CDR3 in DNA: TGTGCCAGCAGCTTCGGAGGGGGGAGGGCCGGGGAGCTGTTTTTT. It specifies CASSFGGGRAGELFF.

V and J are TRBV18 and TRBJ2-2, with D possibly being TRBD2 (5 bases). There are 14 residues in the CDR3. Looked up from germline, CDR1 is KGHSH and CDR2 is LQKENI. V was cut by 3 bases and J by 3 bases, with 8 bases left in between. The CDR3 sequence is CASSPDSYTGELFF. The DNA for the CDR3 is TGTGCCAGCTCACCGGACTCCTACACCGGGGAGCTGTTTTTT.

The genes are TRBV5-4 and TRBJ1-5, with D possibly TRBD1 on 5 matching bases. Between the trimmed V and J ends, which lost 3 bases and 6 bases, there was a span of 10 bases. The length of the CDR3 is 13 residues. CDR1 is SGHNT and CDR2 is YYREEE in the germline V gene (reference sequence). CDR3 DNA sequence: TGTGCCAGCAGCTCCCAGGGACGTCAGCCCCAGCATTTT. This encodes CASSSQGRQPQHF.

The gene calls are TRBV12-3 or TRBV12-4 and TRBJ2-5; D is perhaps TRBD1 (6 bases). CDR3 size: 12 residues. The V gene lost 6 bases and the J gene lost 4 bases, with 9 bases spanning the gap. CDR3: CASRKTGETQYF. The CDR3 nucleotides read TGTGCCAGCAGAAAGACAGGAGAGACCCAGTACTTC.

In its sample, this clone was seen once. The chain combines TRBV4-1 with TRBJ2-2; 13 nucleotides agree with TRBD2. CDR3 size: 19 residues. The germline CDR1 and CDR2 sequences are MGHRA and YSYEKL. V shed 1 base, J shed 0 bases, and the junction held 5 bases outside the gene matches. DNA of the CDR3: TGCGCCAGCAGCCAAGGGGGGACTAGCGGGACCGCGAACACCGGGGAGCTGTTTTTT. It yields the protein CASSQGGTSGTANTGELFF.

The chain joins TRBV7-9 to TRBJ2-1; TRBD2 matches 8 bases. The germline CDR1 and CDR2 sequences are SEHNR and FQNEAQ (reference sequence). After removal of 2 bases from V and 6 bases from J, the junction contained 9 bases not matched to a gene. CDR3 length: 16 residues. The CDR3: CASSLSWRGDRNEQFF. The CDR3 DNA reads as TGTGCCAGCAGCTTATCGTGGCGGGGGGATCGCAATGAGCAGTTCTTC. The full variable domain, with the rest looked up from reference TRBV7-9 and TRBJ2-1, is DTGVSQNPRHKITKRGQNVTFRCDPISEHNRLYWYRQTLGQGPEFLTYFQNEAQLEKSRLLSDRFSAERPKGSFSTLEIQRTEQGDSAMYLCASSLSWRGDRNEQFFGPGTRLTVL.

The V call is TRBV5-8, the J call TRBJ2-7; 10 bases fit TRBD1. Germline V gene lookup returns CDR1 SGHTS and CDR2 YDEGEE. Trimming removed 3 bases from V and 7 bases from J; junction bases left unmatched: 16. The CDR3 is 17 amino acids. The CDR3 spells CASSWDRGRAGPPEQYF. The CDR3 nucleotides are TGTGCCAGCAGCTGGGACAGGGGACGAGCGGGGCCCCCTGAGCAGTACTTC.

The chain carries TRBV4-3 and TRBJ2-3; perhaps TRBD2 as D (6 bases). Per germline, CDR1 LGHNA and CDR2 YSLEER. V was pared by 4 bases and J by 2 bases, with 10 bases between. The CDR3 has 14 amino acids. CDR3 residues: CASSPGTPTDTQYF. The CDR3 DNA reads TGCGCCAGCAGCCCCGGGACTCCCACAGATACGCAGTATTTT.

J is TRBJ2-1 and V is TRBV10-3; 12 bases line up with TRBD2. This CDR3 comprises 13 residues. From germline, CDR1 is ENHRY and CDR2 SYGVKD. Trimming cost V 6 bases and J 11 bases; bases outside gene matches: 5. The CDR3 DNA sequence: TGTGCCATCAGCGTAGGACTAGCGGGAAAGCAGTTCTTC. It is translated as CAISVGLAGKQFF.

This chain joins TRBV30 and TRBJ1-6; no clear D. Germline CDR1 reads GTSNPN; CDR2 reads SVGIG (reference sequence). The CDR3 runs 14 residues. The V gene lost 1 base and the J gene lost 5 bases, with 9 bases spanning the gap. In nucleotides, the CDR3 is TGTGCCTGGAGTGAGACGGTGGATAATTCACCCCTCCACTTT. Translation gives CAWSETVDNSPLHF.

The gene calls are TRBV3-1 (or the pseudogene TRBV3-2) and TRBJ2-3, with D unresolved. The CDR3 sequence is 15 residues long. Germline V CDR1 and CDR2: LGHDT, YNNKEL (reference sequence). Trimming cost V 1 base and J 2 bases, with 10 bases left between them. The CDR3 DNA is TGTGCCAGCAGCCAAGGAGGCCCCTACACAGATACGCAGTATTTT. This sequence encodes CASSQGGPYTDTQYF.

This chain links TRBV4-1 with TRBJ2-3; 8 bases line up with TRBD2. This CDR3 is 17 amino acids long. CDR1 is MGHRA and CDR2 is YSYEKL in the germline V gene. The V gene end was trimmed by 5 bases and the J gene end by 7 bases; junction bases not matched to a gene: 17. The CDR3 region is CASSEATLAGSPNTQYF. In DNA form, the CDR3 reads TGCGCCAGCAGCGAAGCCACCTTAGCGGGAAGTCCAAATACGCAGTATTTT.

This clone was seen only a few times. The V and J genes are TRBV2 and TRBJ1-2; D may be TRBD1 (5 bases). V gave up 2 bases and J gave up 4 bases, with 14 bases separating them. This CDR3 contains 15 residues. The V gene's germline CDR1 is SNHLY and CDR2 FYNNEI. CDR3 sequence reads: CASSEIDSGTYGYTF. The CDR3 DNA follows: TGTGCCAGCAGTGAAATTGACAGCGGGACCTATGGCTACACCTTC.

Only one count was recorded for this clone. V is TRBV5-1 and J is TRBJ1-1, with D unresolved. The CDR3 is 14 amino acids. The V and J ends lost 3 bases and 0 bases respectively, with 9 bases between them. Germline CDR1 is SGHRS and CDR2 is YFSETQ. The CDR3 nucleotides read TGCGCCAGCAGCTCAACTCATCTGAACACTGAAGCTTTCTTT. It translates to CASSSTHLNTEAFF.

This clone was seen a single time. This chain connects TRBV19 to TRBJ2-1; TRBD1 is a possible D gene (6 bases). Trimming left V 7 bases short and J 2 bases short, with 18 bases between. CDR1 and CDR2 from the germline V gene are LNHDA and SQIVND (reference sequence). This CDR3 is 16 amino acids long. As DNA, the CDR3 is TGTGCCAGTACCACCGCTTCAGGGGTAGCCTACAATGAGCAGTTCTTC. Translated, it gives CASTTASGVAYNEQFF.

J is TRBJ2-7 and V is TRBV9; 8 nucleotides agree with TRBD2. This CDR3 comprises 14 residues. The germline CDR1 and CDR2 sequences are SGDLS and YYNGEE. V shed 4 bases, J shed 3 bases, and the junction held 6 bases outside the gene matches. CDR3 sequence: CASSTLAGGYEQYF. In DNA form, the CDR3 reads TGTGCCAGCAGCACCCTAGCGGGCGGCTACGAGCAGTACTTC.

The rearrangement joins TRBV2 to TRBJ2-1; TRBD2 agrees at 10 bases. Trimming at V came to 8 bases and at J to 0 bases, leaving 7 bases not matched to a gene. The CDR3 has 16 residues. Germline V CDR1 and CDR2: SNHLY, FYNNEI. The CDR3 coding sequence is TGTGCCAGCGGCCCTAGCGGGGGCCGCTCCTACAATGAGCAGTTCTTC. It is translated as CASGPSGGRSYNEQFF. The full variable domain, in which reference TRBV2 and TRBJ2-1 provide the parts outside the CDR3, is EPEVTQTPSHQVTQMGQEVILRCVPISNHLYFYWYRQILGQKVEFLVSFYNNEISEKSEIFDDQFSVERPDGSNFTLKIRSTKLEDSAMYFCASGPSGGRSYNEQFFGPGTRLTVL.

As concerns this clone: Other DNA sequences in this sample translate to the same CDR3. The V gene is TRBV7-2, the J gene TRBJ1-5; perhaps TRBD1 as D (5 bases). The germline V gene encodes CDR1 SGHTA and CDR2 FQGNSA. The V end was cut by 5 bases, the J end by 5 bases, with 10 bases between. The CDR3 is made up of 13 amino acids. The CDR3 DNA follows: TGTGCCAGCAGCCTCCGGGGCGATCAGCCCCAGCATTTT. It is translated as CASSLRGDQPQHF.

This chain uses TRBV27 with TRBJ1-5; 7 bases fit TRBD1. This CDR3 spans 17 amino acids. V lost 0 bases to trimming and J lost 0 bases; unmatched junction nucleotides: 5. Germline CDR1 is MNHEY and CDR2 is SMNVEV (reference sequence). CDR3 bases: TGTGCCAGCAGTTTATCCCCAGGGGGTCTTAGCAATCAGCCCCAGCATTTT. This sequence encodes CASSLSPGGLSNQPQHF.

This clone turned up a few times. The chain links TRBV7-9 to TRBJ2-5; tentative D call: TRBD1 (5 bases). Germline CDR1 reads SEHNR; CDR2 reads FQNEAQ (reference sequence). The CDR3 extends over 14 amino acids. V lost 3 bases and J 1 base, leaving 9 bases between the germline ends. This CDR3 is CASSLDTVQETQYF. The CDR3 nucleotides are TGTGCCAGCAGCTTGGACACAGTCCAAGAGACCCAGTACTTC.

The chain uses TRBV28 and TRBJ2-7; 12 bases map to TRBD2. Trimming cost V 6 bases and J 2 bases; bases outside gene matches: 5. Germline CDR1 is MDHEN and CDR2 is SYDVKM. The CDR3 contains 15 residues. The CDR3 DNA follows: TGTGCCAGCAGCCAGACTAGCGGGAGAACCTACGAGCAGTACTTC. Translation: CASSQTSGRTYEQYF. The full variable domain, completed using reference TRBV28 and TRBJ2-7, is DVKVTQSSRYLVKRTGEKVFLECVQDMDHENMFWYRQDPGLGLRLIYFSYDVKMKEKGDIPEGYSVSREKKERFSLILESASTNQTSMYLCASSQTSGRTYEQYFGPGTRLTVT.

This rearrangement joins TRBV7-2 to TRBJ2-1; 8 bases are shared with TRBD2. The length of the CDR3 is 15 residues. Trimming removed 0 bases from V and 2 bases from J; junction bases left unmatched: 0. The germline V gene has CDR1 SGHTA and CDR2 FQGNSA. The CDR3 nucleotides are TGTGCCAGCAGCTTAGCGCGGGGGGCCTACAATGAGCAGTTCTTC. Protein product: CASSLARGAYNEQFF.

The J gene is TRBJ2-2, the V gene TRBV5-4, with 8 positions matching TRBD1. The ends lost 4 bases at V and 6 bases at J; junction bases unmatched: 5. The germline V gene has CDR1 SGHNT and CDR2 YYREEE (reference sequence). The length of the CDR3 is 14 residues. In DNA, the CDR3 is TGTGCCAGCAGCCAGGACAGGGATTCCGGGGAGCTGTTTTTT. It is translated as CASSQDRDSGELFF.

The J gene is TRBJ2-7, the V gene TRBV10-3; no reliable D call. V lost 3 bases, J lost 3 bases, and 3 bases lay in between. The germline V gene encodes CDR1 ENHRY and CDR2 SYGVKD. The CDR3 consists of 11 residues. This CDR3 is CAISDSYEQYF. For the CDR3, the DNA is TGTGCCATCAGTGACAGCTACGAGCAGTACTTC.

The chain links TRBV9 to TRBJ2-1; D uncertain. Trimming removed 0 bases at V and 6 bases at J, with 7 bases between. There are 13 residues in the CDR3. Per the germline V gene, CDR1 is SGDLS and CDR2 is YYNGEE. CDR3 nucleotide sequence: TGTGCCAGCAGCGTAGGCACTATCAATGAGCAGTTCTTC. Translation gives CASSVGTINEQFF.

This clone was seen once. This chain links TRBV30 with TRBJ1-6; possible D gene TRBD1, 5 bases. The V gene's germline CDR1 is GTSNPN and CDR2 SVGIG (reference sequence). The CDR3 has 14 residues. V was pared by 2 bases and J by 7 bases, with 12 bases between. The CDR3 coding sequence is TGTGCCTGGAGTCCAGGGTACGAGAATTCACCCCTCCACTTT. Protein product: CAWSPGYENSPLHF. Variable domain in full (rest from reference TRBV30 and TRBJ1-6): SQTIHQWPATLVQPVGSPLSLECTVEGTSNPNLYWYRQAAGRGLQLLFYSVGIGQISSEVPQNLSASRPQDRQFILSSKKLLLSDSGFYLCAWSPGYENSPLHFGNGTRLTVT.

This chain joins TRBV5-1 and TRBJ1-2; no reliable D call. The ends were cut back, 0 bases at V and 2 bases at J, with 11 bases in the middle. This CDR3 contains 15 residues. Per the germline V gene, CDR1 is SGHRS and CDR2 is YFSETQ. CDR3 protein: CASSLVGSRNYGYTF. CDR3 DNA: TGCGCCAGCAGCTTGGTCGGGAGTAGAAACTATGGCTACACCTTC.

The chain combines TRBV6-6 with TRBJ2-7, with a possible D match to TRBD2 (6 bases). Trimming shortened V by 5 bases and J by 3 bases, and 14 bases separated the two germline ends. The CDR3 has 14 residues. Germline CDR1 and CDR2: MNHNY and SVGAGI (reference sequence). The CDR3 region is CASSRDGSVYEQYF. Written as DNA, the CDR3 is TGTGCCAGCAGTCGGGACGGGAGTGTCTACGAGCAGTACTTC.

This rearrangement joins TRBV15 to TRBJ1-2; 10 nucleotides match TRBD1. The CDR3 is 15 amino acids. The ends lost 0 bases at V and 6 bases at J; junction bases unmatched: 4. Germline assignment: CDR1 LNHNV and CDR2 YYDKDF (reference sequence). The CDR3 sequence: CATSRDGQGGHGYTF. CDR3 bases: TGTGCCACCAGCAGAGATGGACAGGGGGGACATGGCTACACCTTC.

The rearrangement links TRBV7-8 to TRBJ2-1, with D perhaps given as TRBD1 or TRBD2 (5 bases each). CDR3 size: 20 residues. Trimming stripped 5 bases from V and 5 bases from J, with 31 bases between. The germline CDR1 and CDR2 sequences are SGHVS and FQNEAQ. CDR3 DNA sequence: TGTGCCAGCAGCCCGCCTCCCGGGGCTAGGTCCTCTCCCCCGAACAATGAGCAGTTCTTC. Protein sequence: CASSPPPGARSSPPNNEQFF. The full variable domain, with the rest looked up from reference TRBV7-8 and TRBJ2-1, is GAGVSQSPRYKVAKRGQDVALRCDPISGHVSLFWYQQALGQGPEFLTYFQNEAQLDKSGLPSDRFFAERPEGSVSTLKIQRTQQEDSAVYLCASSPPPGARSSPPNNEQFFGPGTRLTVL.

The rearrangement links TRBV6-5 to TRBJ1-3; possible D gene TRBD1, 5 bases. Trimming cost V 8 bases and J 3 bases, with 17 bases left between them. Per the germline V gene, CDR1 is MNHEY and CDR2 is SVGAGI. CDR3 length: 15 residues. Written as DNA, the CDR3 is TGTGCCAGCCAGACAGCCCCGGACCTTGGAAACACCATATATTTT. Translated: CASQTAPDLGNTIYF.